This TCR beta chain was sequenced during a study of technical replicates of blood from a few donors. This clone was counted once. Method: immunoSEQ multiplex PCR; TCRdb's copy keeps in-frame clones and lacks some. The sample records 83,000 or so clones, about 92% being singletons. The CDR3 loop spans 19 amino acids. Germline CDR1 reads SGDLS; CDR2 reads YYNGEE. V gave up 4 bases and J gave up 1 base; unmatched junction bases: 12. The chain combines TRBV9 with TRBJ2-2, with 11 bases lining up with TRBD2. The clonotype originates from a human donor in good health. Sequenced: T cells isolated from PBMCs. The CDR3 nucleotides read TGTGCCAGCAGCCCTCTAGGGCTAGCGGGGGGCGTGAACACCGGGGAGCTGTTTTTT. Translating gives CASSPLGLAGGVNTGELFF.